The 11 T cell receptor beta chains below come from one sample, sequenced in a study of T cell changes during pregnancy in multiple sclerosis. Libraries were prepared by immunoSEQ multiplex PCR; TCRdb keeps only in-frame clonotypes and omits some of them. This table has tens of thousands of clones, about 87% appearing once. The sample consisted of peripheral blood, taken in the first trimester of pregnancy. The source of these receptors is a female donor in good health, enrolled as a control in a pregnancy study.

Here the CDR3 DNA reads TGTGCCAGCAGTTATTTGGGAACAGAAGACAGGAATTTCTTT. Translated, it gives CASSYLGTEDRNFF. The chain combines TRBV6-5 with TRBJ1-1; a possible D gene is TRBD1 (6 bases). The CDR3 is 14 amino acids. V lost 3 bases and J 13 bases, leaving 21 bases between the germline ends. Germline loops: CDR1 MNHEY, CDR2 SVGAGI.

This rearrangement joins TRBV5-3 to TRBJ2-1; D is undetermined. TRBV5-3 falls under the ORF class, with uncertain function. V was pared by 5 bases and J by 0 bases, with 12 bases between. This CDR3 contains 15 residues. The DNA of the CDR3 is TGTGCCAGAAGAGATGCGGTGAGCTCCTACAATGAGCAGTTCTTC. Amino acids: CARRDAVSSYNEQFF.

The chain couples TRBV5-1 to TRBJ2-7, with TRBD1 as a possible D gene (6 bases). Between the trimmed V and J ends, which lost 3 bases and 0 bases, there was a span of 13 bases. CDR3 length equals 15 residues. Germline V CDR1 and CDR2: SGHRS, YFSETQ. CDR3 sequence (DNA): TGCGCCAGCAGCTCACAGGGATTACACTCCTACGAGCAGTACTTC. Its translation is CASSSQGLHSYEQYF.

This clone showed up just once. The chain joins TRBV6-5 to TRBJ1-2, with 8 bases fitting TRBD1. The CDR3 sequence is 14 residues long. CDR1 MNHEY and CDR2 SVGAGI come from the germline V gene. The trim removed 6 bases at V and 8 bases at J, leaving 11 bases unmatched. For the CDR3, the DNA is TGTGCCAGCAGATGGGAGGGGACAGGCGGCGGCTACACCTTC. It translates to CASRWEGTGGGYTF.

This clone was counted a single time. This sequence joins TRBV6-5 and TRBJ2-5; TRBD2 is a possible D gene (6 bases). V was pared by 2 bases and J by 5 bases, with 12 bases between. The CDR3 is 14 amino acids. The V gene's germline CDR1 is MNHEY and CDR2 SVGAGI. This chain's CDR3 is CASSYSTGVETQYF. In DNA, the CDR3 is TGTGCCAGCAGTTACAGTACGGGGGTGGAGACCCAGTACTTC.

The genes are TRBV6-1 and TRBJ1-6, with unresolved D. Germline CDR1 reads MNHNS; CDR2 reads SASEGT. The length of the CDR3 is 13 residues. Trimming removed 7 bases at V and 10 bases at J, with 14 bases between. CDR3 amino acids: CASTREFQSPLHF. The CDR3 nucleotides are TGTGCCAGCACCCGGGAGTTTCAATCACCCCTCCACTTT.

This clone has a single count. The V call is TRBV11-2, the J call TRBJ2-7; weak D call: TRBD2 (6 bases). V dropped 6 bases and J dropped 2 bases, with 11 bases sitting between them. This CDR3 has 13 residues. Per the germline V gene, CDR1 is SGHAT and CDR2 is FQNNGV. CDR3: CASRPRETYEQYF. Written as DNA, the CDR3 is TGTGCCAGCAGACCCCGGGAGACCTACGAGCAGTACTTC.

The chain has TRBV11-1 and TRBJ1-1; D unresolved. Trimming shortened V by 2 bases and J by 1 base, and 8 bases separated the two germline ends. This CDR3 region has 14 residues. The V gene's germline CDR1 is SGHAT and CDR2 FQDESV (reference sequence). This chain's CDR3 is CASSLSRSNTEAFF. The CDR3 DNA is TGTGCCAGCAGCTTATCCAGGTCGAACACTGAAGCTTTCTTT.

The chain is built from TRBV19 and TRBJ1-3; D not certain. The CDR3 totals 15 residues. Between the trimmed V and J ends, which lost 7 bases and 4 bases, there was a span of 17 bases. CDR1 and CDR2 (germline): LNHDA, SQIVND (reference sequence). CDR3 DNA: TGTGCCAGTAAAGATAATACGCTCGGGGGAAACACCATATATTTT. As protein: CASKDNTLGGNTIYF.

This chain links TRBV7-2 with TRBJ1-3; D is undetermined. In germline, CDR1 is SGHTA, CDR2 FQGNSA. The V gene lost 0 bases and the J gene lost 2 bases, with 11 bases spanning the gap. CDR3 size: 16 residues. The CDR3 nucleotides read TGTGCCAGCAGCTTAGCTAGAGTATCGGCTGGAAACACCATATATTTT. It yields the protein CASSLARVSAGNTIYF.

This chain uses TRBV11-3 with TRBJ1-1, with D uncertain. The CDR3 contains 14 residues. Between the trimmed V and J ends, which lost 1 base and 1 base, there was a span of 7 bases. CDR1 and CDR2 from the germline V gene are SGHNT and YENEEA. This CDR3 reads CASSLVGGNTEAFF. In nucleotides, the CDR3 is TGTGCCAGCAGCTTAGTAGGAGGGAACACTGAAGCTTTCTTT.